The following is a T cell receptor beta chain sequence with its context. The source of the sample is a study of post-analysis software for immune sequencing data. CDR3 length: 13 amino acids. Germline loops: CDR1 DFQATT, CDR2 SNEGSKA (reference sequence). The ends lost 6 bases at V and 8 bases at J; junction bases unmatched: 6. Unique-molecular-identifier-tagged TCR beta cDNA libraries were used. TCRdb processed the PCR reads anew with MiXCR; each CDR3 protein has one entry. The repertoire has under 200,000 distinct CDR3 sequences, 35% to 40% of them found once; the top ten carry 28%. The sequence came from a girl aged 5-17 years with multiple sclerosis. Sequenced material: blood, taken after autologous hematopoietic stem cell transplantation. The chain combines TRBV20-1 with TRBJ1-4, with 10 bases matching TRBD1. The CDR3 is CSAWTGGREKLFF. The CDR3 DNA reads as TGCAGTGCCTGGACAGGGGGACGAGAAAAACTGTTTTTT.